The clone carrying this T cell receptor (beta chain) was recorded at least ten times. The antigen is not known. TCRdb independently ran MiXCR on the 5' RACE reads; one entry per CDR3 protein. The sample yields hundreds of thousands of distinct CDR3 sequences, 15% to 20% seen once. This sample is part of a study of T-cell memory formation after mild COVID-19. Study outcomes and limitations: Several responding clones turned up in pre-infection memory, indicating that cross-reactive memory may have taken part.

Trimming at V came to 7 bases and at J to 0 bases, leaving 2 bases not matched to a gene. The CDR3 is made up of 14 amino acids. Germline V gene sequence: CDR1 SGHTA, CDR2 FQGTGA. This TCR came from a man between 18 and 29 years old who had mild COVID-19 (a few samples of this study predate the infection). Cell type and time point are not known. The material sequenced was PBMCs or a T cell subset sorted from them (not recorded which). The genes are TRBV7-3 and TRBJ2-1, with TRBD2 identical over 8 bases. The CDR3 protein is CASTAGGSYNEQFF. CDR3 DNA: TGTGCCAGCACGGCGGGGGGCTCCTACAATGAGCAGTTCTTC.